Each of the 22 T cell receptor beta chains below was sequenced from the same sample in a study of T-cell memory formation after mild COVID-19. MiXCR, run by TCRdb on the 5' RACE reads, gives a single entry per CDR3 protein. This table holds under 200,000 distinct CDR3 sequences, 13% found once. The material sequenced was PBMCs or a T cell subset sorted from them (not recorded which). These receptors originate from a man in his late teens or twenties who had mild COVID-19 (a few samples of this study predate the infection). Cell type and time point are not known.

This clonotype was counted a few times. CDR3 in DNA: TGTGCCAGCTCACCAAGGTCTGAGCAGTTCTTC. Translated: CASSPRSEQFF. The chain employs TRBV18 and TRBJ2-1; D unclear. Germline CDR1 and CDR2: KGHSH and LQKENI. The V end lost 2 bases, the J end lost 9 bases, and 5 bases lay between the germline ends. This CDR3 is 11 amino acids long.

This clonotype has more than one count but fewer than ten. For the CDR3, the DNA is TGTGCCAGCAGCAGGAACAGGGGCTCTGGAAACACCATATATTTT. As protein: CASSRNRGSGNTIYF. This rearrangement joins TRBV5-6 to TRBJ1-3; 7 bases agree with TRBD1. There are 15 residues in the CDR3. The ends lost 4 bases at V and 0 bases at J; junction bases unmatched: 4. Per the germline V gene, CDR1 is SGHDT and CDR2 is YYEEEE.

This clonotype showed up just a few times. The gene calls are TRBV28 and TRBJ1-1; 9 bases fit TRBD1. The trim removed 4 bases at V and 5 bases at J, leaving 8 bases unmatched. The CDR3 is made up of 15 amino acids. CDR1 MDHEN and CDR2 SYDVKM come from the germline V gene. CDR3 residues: CASSSLDRGITEAFF. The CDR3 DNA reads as TGTGCCAGCAGTTCATTGGACAGGGGAATAACTGAAGCTTTCTTT.

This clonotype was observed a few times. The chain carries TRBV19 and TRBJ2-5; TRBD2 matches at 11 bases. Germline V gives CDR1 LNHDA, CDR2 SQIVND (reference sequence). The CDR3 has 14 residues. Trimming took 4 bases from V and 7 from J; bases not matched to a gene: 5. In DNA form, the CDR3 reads TGTGCCAGTAGTACCGGGACTAGCGGCATGACCCAGTACTTC. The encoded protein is CASSTGTSGMTQYF.

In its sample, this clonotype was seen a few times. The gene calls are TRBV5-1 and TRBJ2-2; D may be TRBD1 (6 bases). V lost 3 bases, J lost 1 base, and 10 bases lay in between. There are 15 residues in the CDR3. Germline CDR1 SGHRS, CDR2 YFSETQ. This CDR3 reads CASSYGQRNTGELFF. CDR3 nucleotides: TGCGCCAGCAGCTACGGACAGAGGAACACCGGGGAGCTGTTTTTT.

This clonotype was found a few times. The CDR3 DNA sequence: TGCGCCAGCAGCTTAGGGGCAGGGATGAACACTGAAGCTTTCTTT. This gives the protein CASSLGAGMNTEAFF. V usage is TRBV5-1 and J usage is TRBJ1-1, with D possibly being TRBD1 (5 bases). Trimming cost V 2 bases and J 0 bases, with 11 bases left between them. The CDR3 totals 15 residues. The germline CDR1 and CDR2 sequences are SGHRS and YFSETQ.

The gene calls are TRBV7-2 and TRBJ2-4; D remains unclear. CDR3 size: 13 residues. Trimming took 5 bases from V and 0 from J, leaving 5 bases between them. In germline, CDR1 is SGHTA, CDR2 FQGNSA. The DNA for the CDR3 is TGTGCCAGCAGCGAACCAGCCAAAAACATTCAGTACTTC. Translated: CASSEPAKNIQYF.

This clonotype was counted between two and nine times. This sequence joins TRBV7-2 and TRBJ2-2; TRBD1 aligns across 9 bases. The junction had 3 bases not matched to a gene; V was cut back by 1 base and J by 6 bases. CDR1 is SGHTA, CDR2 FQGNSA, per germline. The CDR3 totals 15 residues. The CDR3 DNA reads TGTGCCAGCAGCTTAGACAGGGGGCGATCCGGGGAGCTGTTTTTT. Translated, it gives CASSLDRGRSGELFF. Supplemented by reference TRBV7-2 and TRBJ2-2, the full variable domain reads GAGVSQSPSNKVTEKGKDVELRCDPISGHTALYWYRQSLGQGLEFLIYFQGNSAPDKSGLPSDRFSAERTGGSVSTLTIQRTQQEDSAVYLCASSLDRGRSGELFFGEGSRLTVL.

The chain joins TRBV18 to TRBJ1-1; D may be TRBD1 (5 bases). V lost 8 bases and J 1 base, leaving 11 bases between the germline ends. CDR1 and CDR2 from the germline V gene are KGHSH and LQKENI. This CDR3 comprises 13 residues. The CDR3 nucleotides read TGTGCCAGCACCTCGACAGAGAACACTGAAGCTTTCTTT. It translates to CASTSTENTEAFF.

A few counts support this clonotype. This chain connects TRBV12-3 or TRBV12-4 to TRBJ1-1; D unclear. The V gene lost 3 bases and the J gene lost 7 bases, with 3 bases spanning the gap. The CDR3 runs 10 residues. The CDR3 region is CASSLVEAFF. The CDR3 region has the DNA TGTGCCAGCAGTTTGGTTGAAGCTTTCTTT.

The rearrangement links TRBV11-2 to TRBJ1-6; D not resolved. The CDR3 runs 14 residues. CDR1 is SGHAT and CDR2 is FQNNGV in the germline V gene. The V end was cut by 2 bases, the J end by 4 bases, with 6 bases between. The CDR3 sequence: CASSLPVYNSPLHF. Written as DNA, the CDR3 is TGTGCCAGCAGCTTACCAGTTTATAATTCACCCCTCCACTTT.

CDR3 nucleotide sequence: TGTGCCAGCAGATTGACAGGGACCCTAGGATCACCCCTCCACTTT. It is translated as CASRLTGTLGSPLHF. This chain joins TRBV6-1 and TRBJ1-6; 7 nucleotides agree with TRBD1. From germline, CDR1 is MNHNS and CDR2 SASEGT. Unmatched junction bases numbered 12, after V lost 6 bases and J lost 10 bases. The CDR3 sequence is 15 residues long.

The CDR3 sequence: CASQGAQYEQYV. CDR3 bases: TGTGCCAGCCAGGGGGCGCAGTACGAGCAGTACGTC. The V and J genes are TRBV28 and TRBJ2-7, with 8 bases identical to TRBD1. Germline V gene lookup returns CDR1 MDHEN and CDR2 SYDVKM. Trimming removed 8 bases from V and 4 bases from J; junction bases left unmatched: 4. This CDR3 comprises 12 residues.

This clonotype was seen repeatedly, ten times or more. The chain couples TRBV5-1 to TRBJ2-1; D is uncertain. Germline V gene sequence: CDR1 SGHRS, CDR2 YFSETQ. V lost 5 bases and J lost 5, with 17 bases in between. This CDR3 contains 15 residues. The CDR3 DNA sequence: TGCGCCAGCAGTATTCCGCTCGTACTGAACAATGAGCAGTTCTTC. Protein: CASSIPLVLNNEQFF. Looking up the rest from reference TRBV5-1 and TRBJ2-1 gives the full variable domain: KAGVTQTPRYLIKTRGQQVTLSCSPISGHRSVSWYQQTPGQGLQFLFEYFSETQRNKGNFPGRFSGRQFSNSRSEMNVSTLELGDSALYLCASSIPLVLNNEQFFGPGTRLTVL.

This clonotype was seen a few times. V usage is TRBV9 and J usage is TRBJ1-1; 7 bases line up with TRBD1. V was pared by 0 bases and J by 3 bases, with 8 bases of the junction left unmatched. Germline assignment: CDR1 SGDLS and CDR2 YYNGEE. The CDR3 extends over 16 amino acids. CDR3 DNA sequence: TGTGCCAGCAGCGTAGGGCCAGGGGGAAAGTACACTGAAGCTTTCTTT. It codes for CASSVGPGGKYTEAFF.

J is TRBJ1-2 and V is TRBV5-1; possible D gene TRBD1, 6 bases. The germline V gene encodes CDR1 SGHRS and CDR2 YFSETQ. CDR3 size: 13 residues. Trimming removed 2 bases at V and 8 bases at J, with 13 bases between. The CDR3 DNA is TGCGCCAGCAGCTTTGTCCAGGACAGAGGCTACACCTTC. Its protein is CASSFVQDRGYTF. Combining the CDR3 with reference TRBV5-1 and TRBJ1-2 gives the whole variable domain KAGVTQTPRYLIKTRGQQVTLSCSPISGHRSVSWYQQTPGQGLQFLFEYFSETQRNKGNFPGRFSGRQFSNSRSEMNVSTLELGDSALYLCASSFVQDRGYTFGSGTRLTVV.

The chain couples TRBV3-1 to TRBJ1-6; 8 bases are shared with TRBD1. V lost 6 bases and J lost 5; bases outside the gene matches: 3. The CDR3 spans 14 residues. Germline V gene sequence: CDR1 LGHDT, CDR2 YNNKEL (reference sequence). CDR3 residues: CASSRDRNNSPLHF. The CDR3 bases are TGTGCCAGCAGTCGGGACAGGAATAATTCACCCCTCCACTTT.

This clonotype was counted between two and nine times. The CDR3 is CASSQQHQAATYEQYF. In DNA form, the CDR3 reads TGCGCCAGCAGCCAGCAGCACCAAGCAGCCACCTACGAGCAGTACTTC. The V call is TRBV4-3, the J call TRBJ2-7; no reliable D call. Germline lookup yields CDR1 LGHNA and CDR2 YSLEER. CDR3 length: 16 residues. Between the trimmed V and J ends, which lost 3 bases and 2 bases, there was a span of 17 bases.

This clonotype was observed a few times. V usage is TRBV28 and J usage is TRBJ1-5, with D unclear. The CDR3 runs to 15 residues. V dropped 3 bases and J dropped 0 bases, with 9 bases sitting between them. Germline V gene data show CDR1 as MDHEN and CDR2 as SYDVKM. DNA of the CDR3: TGTGCCAGCAGTTTCCCCCCCGGTAGCAATCAGCCCCAGCATTTT. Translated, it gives CASSFPPGSNQPQHF. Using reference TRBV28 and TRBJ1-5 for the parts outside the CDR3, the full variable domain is DVKVTQSSRYLVKRTGEKVFLECVQDMDHENMFWYRQDPGLGLRLIYFSYDVKMKEKGDIPEGYSVSREKKERFSLILESASTNQTSMYLCASSFPPGSNQPQHFGDGTRLSIL.

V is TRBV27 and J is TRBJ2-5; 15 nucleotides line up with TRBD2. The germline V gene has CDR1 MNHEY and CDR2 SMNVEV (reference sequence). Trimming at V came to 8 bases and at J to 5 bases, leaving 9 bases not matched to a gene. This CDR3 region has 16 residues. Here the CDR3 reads CASGFGTSGGRETQYF. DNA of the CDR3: TGTGCCAGCGGCTTTGGGACTAGCGGGGGGAGGGAGACCCAGTACTTC.

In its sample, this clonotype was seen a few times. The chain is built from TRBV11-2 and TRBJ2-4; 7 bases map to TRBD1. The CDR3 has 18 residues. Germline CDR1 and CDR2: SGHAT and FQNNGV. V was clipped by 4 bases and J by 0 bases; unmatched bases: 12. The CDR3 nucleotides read TGTGCCAGCAGCTCCATTGGTCGACAGGGTATAGCCAAAAACATTCAGTACTTC. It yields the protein CASSSIGRQGIAKNIQYF. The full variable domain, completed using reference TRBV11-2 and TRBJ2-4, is EAGVAQSPRYKIIEKRQSVAFWCNPISGHATLYWYQQILGQGPKLLIQFQNNGVVDDSQLPKDRFSAERLKGVDSTLKIQPAKLEDSAVYLCASSSIGRQGIAKNIQYFGAGTRLSVL.

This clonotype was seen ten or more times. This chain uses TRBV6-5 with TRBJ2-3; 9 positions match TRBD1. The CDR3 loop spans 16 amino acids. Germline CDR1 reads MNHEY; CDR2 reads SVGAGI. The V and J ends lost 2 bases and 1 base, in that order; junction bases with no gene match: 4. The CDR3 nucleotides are TGTGCCAGCAGTTACAGGACAGGGGCTGGCACAGATACGCAGTATTTT. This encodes CASSYRTGAGTDTQYF.